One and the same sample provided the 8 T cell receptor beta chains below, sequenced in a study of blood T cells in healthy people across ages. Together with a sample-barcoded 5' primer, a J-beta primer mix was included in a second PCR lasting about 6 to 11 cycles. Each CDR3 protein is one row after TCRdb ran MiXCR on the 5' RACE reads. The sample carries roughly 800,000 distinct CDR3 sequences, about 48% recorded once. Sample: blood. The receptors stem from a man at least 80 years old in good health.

CDR3 loop: CASSLASLLMRRNNEQFF. CDR3 DNA: TGTGCCAGCAGTTTGGCCAGTCTTCTAATGAGGAGGAACAATGAGCAGTTCTTC. The V gene is TRBV12-3 or TRBV12-4, the J gene TRBJ2-1; possibly TRBD2 for D (5 bases). V lost 3 bases and J lost 5, with 23 bases in between. This CDR3 contains 18 residues.

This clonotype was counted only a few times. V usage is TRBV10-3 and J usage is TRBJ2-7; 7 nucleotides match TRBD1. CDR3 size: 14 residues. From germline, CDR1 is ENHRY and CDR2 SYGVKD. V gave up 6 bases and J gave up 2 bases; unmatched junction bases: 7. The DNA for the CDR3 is TGTGCCATCAGCGACCGGGACAGTACCTACGAGCAGTACTTC. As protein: CAISDRDSTYEQYF.

CDR3: CASSLLQRGNEQFF. The CDR3 DNA reads TGTGCCAGCAGTTTACTACAGCGGGGGAATGAGCAGTTCTTC. V gene TRBV27 combines with J gene TRBJ2-1; 8 nucleotides agree with TRBD2. There are 14 residues in the CDR3. V dropped 2 bases and J dropped 7; count of bases not matched to a gene: 4. Germline lookup yields CDR1 MNHEY and CDR2 SMNVEV (reference sequence).

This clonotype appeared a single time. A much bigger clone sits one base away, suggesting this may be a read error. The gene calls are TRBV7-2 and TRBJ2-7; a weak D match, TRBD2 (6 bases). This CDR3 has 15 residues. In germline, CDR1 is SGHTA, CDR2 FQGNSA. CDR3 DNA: TGTGCCAGCAGCTTAGATCAGCGGGCAACCTACGGGCAGTACTTC. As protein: CASSLDQRATYGQYF.

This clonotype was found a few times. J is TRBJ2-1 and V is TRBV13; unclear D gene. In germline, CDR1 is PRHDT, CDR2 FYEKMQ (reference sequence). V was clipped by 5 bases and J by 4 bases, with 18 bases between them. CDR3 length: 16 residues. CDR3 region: CASSTDGRSRYNEQFF. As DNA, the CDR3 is TGTGCCAGCAGCACCGACGGGCGGAGTAGATACAATGAGCAGTTCTTC.

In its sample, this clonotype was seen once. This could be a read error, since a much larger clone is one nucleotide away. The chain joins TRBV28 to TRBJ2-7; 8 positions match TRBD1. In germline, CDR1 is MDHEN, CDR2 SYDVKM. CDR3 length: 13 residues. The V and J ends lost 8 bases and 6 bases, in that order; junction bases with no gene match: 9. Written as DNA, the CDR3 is TGTGCCAGCGGGACAGGACCTGCAGGCGAGCAGTACTTC. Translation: CASGTGPAGEQYF.

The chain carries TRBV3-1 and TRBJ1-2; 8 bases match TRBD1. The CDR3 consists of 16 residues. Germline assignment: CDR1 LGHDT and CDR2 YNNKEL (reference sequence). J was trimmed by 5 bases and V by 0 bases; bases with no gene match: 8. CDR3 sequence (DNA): TGTGCCAGCAGCCAAGATTACCAGGGGGCAAGGTATGGCTACACCTTC. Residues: CASSQDYQGARYGYTF.

The CDR3 DNA sequence: TGTGCCAGCAGCGGGGACGGGGCGTCCTACAATGAGCAGTTCTTC. This translates into CASSGDGASYNEQFF. The rearrangement uses TRBV7-2 and TRBJ2-1; D possibly matches TRBD1 or TRBD2 (5 bases each). The CDR3 is made up of 15 amino acids. Trimming stripped 5 bases from V and 1 base from J, with 12 bases between. Germline V gene sequence: CDR1 SGHTA, CDR2 FQGNSA.